This is a list of T cell receptor beta chains from one sample in a study of blood T cell repertoires in COVID-19. Assay used: immunoSEQ multiplex PCR; TCRdb lists only in-frame clones, some missing. The sample consists of around 52,000 clones, roughly nine tenths of them appearing once. Material: peripheral blood. The receptors originated from a woman older than 75 with acute or convalescent COVID-19. The CDR3 runs from the conserved cysteine through the conserved F or W.

V	length	CDR3
TRBV3-1/TRBV3-2	15	CASSQAGGYYNEQFF
TRBV6-1	15	CASSESGGVADTQYF
TRBV5-1	16	CASSEGLSSGANVLTF
TRBV6-2/TRBV6-3	15	CASSPWTGGYNEQFF
TRBV24-1	14	CATGVGQGTDTQYF
TRBV25-1	15	CASSADRRGGSPLHF
TRBV12-3/TRBV12-4	12	CASSLSRGEAFF
TRBV10-3	15	CAISELAGRTDTQYF
TRBV2	14	CASKSAPGANVLTF
TRBV7-2	12	CASSLGRQPQHF
TRBV30	18	CAWSPTGGGRSGANVLTF
TRBV5-1	18	CASSLVGQRSSGANVLTF
TRBV19	15	CASRELSNRNQPQHF
TRBV6-5	15	CASRRSGGSTDTQYF
TRBV20-1	11	CSASTGTEAFF
TRBV19	14	CASSPFDWQKPQHF
TRBV5-1	15	CASSRGVYTNTEAFF
TRBV7-2	14	CASSSPTEADTQYF
TRBV30	15	CAWNGASGSTDTQYF
TRBV19	16	CASSIAGTGGTDTQYF
TRBV29-1	11	CSVDRGTEAFF
TRBV21-1	16	CASKGGVKLWNTEAFF
TRBV28	15	CASGETLSSGNTIYF
TRBV5-1	14	CASREGGERDTQYF
TRBV10-1	17	CASSEIPGQGWNSPLHF
TRBV5-6	15	CASSSNVRGRGGYTF
TRBV19	14	CASSISPRSYGYTF
TRBV6-5	15	CASTPGSEPGNTIYF